What follows describes a single T cell receptor (beta chain). This specimen belongs to a study of blood T cell repertoires in COVID-19. Study in general: COVID-19 samples from acute and convalescent phases originated in the United States, Italy and Spain. T cells, B-cell-depleted T cells, or PBMCs provided the cDNA or gDNA that served as material.

In the original workflow: Quantification of nucleated cells was approximated via reference gene primer amplification. Produced via immunoSEQ multiplex PCR; TCRdb's table is partial and in-frame only. The V and J calls and clone size are taken from that table; D and trimming were inferred from the DNA. The sample holds roughly 280,000 clones, 70% to 90% seen once. V shed 4 bases and J 6 bases; nucleotides not matched to a gene: 6. Looked up from germline, CDR1 is SGHTA and CDR2 is FQGTGA. This CDR3 region has 14 residues. Recruits, aged roughly 18 to 89 years, lived in around 24 US areas. The sequence was collected from a woman younger than 45 with acute COVID-19. The chain uses TRBV7-3 and TRBJ2-7; 10 nucleotides align to TRBD1. The sample comprised PBMCs or T cells enriched from blood (not recorded which). Here the CDR3 DNA reads TGTGCCAGCAGCTCGGGACAGGGGATGGCCGAGCAGTACTTC. This codes for CASSSGQGMAEQYF.